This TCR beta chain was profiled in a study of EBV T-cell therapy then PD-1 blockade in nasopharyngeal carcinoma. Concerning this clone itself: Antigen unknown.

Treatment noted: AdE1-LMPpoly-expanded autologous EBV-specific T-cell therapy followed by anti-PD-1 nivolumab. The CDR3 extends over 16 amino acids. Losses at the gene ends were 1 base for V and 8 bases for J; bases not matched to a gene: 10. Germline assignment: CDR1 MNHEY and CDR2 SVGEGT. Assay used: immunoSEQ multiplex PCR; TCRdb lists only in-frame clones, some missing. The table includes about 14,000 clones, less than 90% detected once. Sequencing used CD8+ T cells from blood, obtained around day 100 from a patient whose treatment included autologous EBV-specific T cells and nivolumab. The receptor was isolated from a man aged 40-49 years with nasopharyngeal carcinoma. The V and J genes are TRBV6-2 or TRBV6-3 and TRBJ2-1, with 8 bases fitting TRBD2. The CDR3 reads CASSYFDGGAGYEQFF. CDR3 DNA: TGTGCCAGCAGTTACTTTGACGGGGGGGCTGGGTATGAGCAGTTCTTC.